This T cell receptor beta chain was recovered during a study of human T cells and chemical hapten exposure. As for the study in general: All patients underwent weekly scalp dosing with diphenylcyclopropenone for the full roughly 22-week study. Patch testing was performed with 0.01% DPC on the upper back, with reading at 6 days.

TCRdb fed the RACE reads into MiXCR, producing one record per CDR3 protein. The table lists some 79,000 distinct CDR3 sequences, approximately 11% of them singletons, with around 3.7% in the top ten. Time point of the sample: patch test 3, about 24 weeks after DPC sensitization. The sample's treatment: therapeutic diphenylcyclopropenone sensitization with weekly scalp DPC. At least ten counts were recorded for this clonotype. Its cognate antigen is unknown. The study, taken as a whole, reports: DPC sensitization left the count of TCRs above 1 in 1000 unchanged.

This CDR3 is 14 amino acids long. The V gene end was trimmed by 6 bases and the J gene end by 2 bases; junction bases not matched to a gene: 6. Per germline, CDR1 SGHTA and CDR2 FQGNSA. Sequenced here: whole blood, sampled in connection with sensitization to the hapten diphenylcyclopropenone (DPC). The sequence was obtained from a woman between 45 and 60 years old with alopecia areata. Some clones in this sample may be carry-over from other donors' samples. This rearrangement joins TRBV7-2 to TRBJ2-7; 8 positions match TRBD2. The CDR3 DNA reads TGTGCCAGCAGTCCCAGCGGGAGTCCCTACGAGCAGTACTTC. It yields the protein CASSPSGSPYEQYF.